The 12 T cell receptor beta chains given below trace back to one sample, sequenced in a study of regulatory T cells in long-lasting Graves disease. Arm-PCR of CDR3 regions with iRepertoire HTBI primers generated TCR beta libraries. Each CDR3 protein is one row after TCRdb ran MiXCR on the multiplex PCR reads. Among 550,000 to 700,000 distinct CDR3 sequences listed, about 15% were seen once. The time point here: newly diagnosed GD, antithyroid drugs for less than 3 months. PBMC-derived RNA was used for the TCR library. The same data also went into a second study, on T cells in Graves' hyperthyroidism and ophthalmopathy.

The sequencing here drew on peripheral blood mononuclear cells (PBMCs), taken at new diagnosis, from a patient treated with antithyroid drugs. The receptors stem from a man aged 18 to 30 with Graves disease.

This clonotype occurred many times. The chain is built from TRBV5-1 and TRBJ1-1; no firm D call. CDR3 size: 11 residues. The germline V gene encodes CDR1 SGHRS and CDR2 YFSETQ. Trimming shortened V by 0 bases and J by 13 bases, and 10 bases separated the two germline ends. CDR3 nucleotides: TGCGCCAGCAGCTTGGGCCCCTCGGTTTTCTTT. It yields the protein CASSLGPSVFF.

Concerning this clonotype: No conserved phenylalanine or tryptophan ends this CDR3, so it is likely a read error. The chain carries TRBV5-8 and TRBJ2-2; 8 bases align to TRBD2. Trimming took 2 bases from V and 5 from J; bases not matched to a gene: 8. The CDR3 covers 16 residues. CDR1 SGHTS and CDR2 YDEGEE come from the germline V gene. The DNA for the CDR3 is TGTGCCAGCAGCTTCCCCGGGAGGGGATTGACCGGGGAGCTGTTTTCT. It encodes CASSFPGRGLTGELFS.

This clonotype appeared many times. The V gene is TRBV27, the J gene TRBJ2-3, with TRBD1 matching over 9 bases. Germline V CDR1 and CDR2: MNHEY, SMNVEV (reference sequence). The ends lost 5 bases at V and 2 bases at J; junction bases unmatched: 8. There are 16 residues in the CDR3. The CDR3 loop is CASSRTGTGHTDTQYF. As DNA, the CDR3 is TGTGCCAGCAGTCGGACCGGGACAGGGCACACAGATACGCAGTATTTT.

The chain carries TRBV5-1 and TRBJ2-7, with TRBD2 matching over 10 bases. The CDR3 covers 15 residues. Per germline, CDR1 SGHRS and CDR2 YFSETQ. The junction had 8 bases not matched to a gene; V was cut back by 3 bases and J by 5 bases. The CDR3 bases are TGCGCCAGCAGCTCGGGGGCTAGCGGGAGCCACGAGCAGTACTTC. This codes for CASSSGASGSHEQYF.

This clonotype was recorded many times. V usage is TRBV27 and J usage is TRBJ2-1; 7 bases agree with TRBD1. The CDR3 covers 15 residues. The germline CDR1 and CDR2 sequences are MNHEY and SMNVEV (reference sequence). With 4 bases clipped from V and 4 bases from J, the junction kept 7 bases outside the gene matches. The chain's CDR3 is CASSSLGTAYNEQFF. CDR3 DNA: TGTGCCAGCAGTTCATTAGGGACAGCTTACAATGAGCAGTTCTTC.

CDR3 region: CSVEDPAGKGELFF. The CDR3 DNA follows: TGCAGCGTTGAAGACCCAGCGGGAAAAGGGGAGCTGTTTTTT. The chain carries TRBV29-1 and TRBJ2-2, with 7 bases matching TRBD2. CDR3 size: 14 residues. V shed 0 bases and J 8 bases; nucleotides not matched to a gene: 6. Per germline, CDR1 SQVTM and CDR2 ANQGSEA.

This clonotype has more than one count but fewer than ten. V gene TRBV10-3 combines with J gene TRBJ1-3; no clear D. In germline, CDR1 is ENHRY, CDR2 SYGVKD. This CDR3 spans 14 amino acids. The V and J ends lost 3 bases and 0 bases respectively, with 6 bases between them. The CDR3 DNA reads TGTGCCATCAGTGACAATAGCTCTGGAAACACCATATATTTT. It is translated as CAISDNSSGNTIYF.

In its sample, this clonotype was seen a few times. A much larger clone is a single base away; this may be a read error. The rearrangement joins TRBV30 to TRBJ1-1; perhaps TRBD1 as D (5 bases). The V end lost 5 bases, the J end lost 0 bases, and 13 bases lay between the germline ends. The CDR3 has 14 amino acids. CDR1 is GTSNPN and CDR2 is SVGIG in the germline V gene (reference sequence). The CDR3 spells CAWGWRGMNTEAFF. In DNA form, the CDR3 reads TGTGCCTGGGGGTGGAGGGGAATGAACACTGAAGCTTTCTTT.

The chain has TRBV16 and TRBJ2-7, with 7 positions matching TRBD2. The ends lost 3 bases at V and 3 bases at J; junction bases unmatched: 11. From germline, CDR1 is KGHSY and CDR2 FQNENV. CDR3 size: 16 residues. The CDR3 is CASSQILGGENYEQYF. In DNA form, the CDR3 reads TGTGCCAGCAGCCAGATTCTGGGGGGGGAGAACTACGAGCAGTACTTC.

The chain uses TRBV5-7 and TRBJ1-2; D is undetermined. TRBV5-7 is sorted into the ORF group, with uncertain function. The V end was cut by 0 bases, the J end by 7 bases, with 4 bases between. The CDR3 loop spans 11 amino acids. CDR3 protein: CASSLETGYTF. The CDR3 DNA sequence: TGTGCCAGCAGCTTGGAAACTGGCTACACCTTC.

This clonotype was counted many times. Being one base from a much bigger clone, this may be a read error. V usage is TRBV5-5 and J usage is TRBJ1-1; TRBD1 matches at 9 bases. Germline CDR1 and CDR2: SGHKS and YYEKEE (reference sequence). J was trimmed by 1 base and V by 3 bases; bases with no gene match: 1. CDR3 length: 14 residues. The CDR3, as DNA: TGTGCCAGCAGCTGGGGACAGGGGAACACTGAAGCTTTCTTT. Residues: CASSWGQGNTEAFF.

This clonotype came up many times. Its ends do not fully match the called genes, so a read error is possible. The chain uses TRBV29-1 and TRBJ2-5; weak D call: TRBD1 (5 bases). The CDR3 spans 12 residues. Looked up from germline, CDR1 is SQVTM and CDR2 is ANQGSEA. CDR3 sequence: CSAERQGETQYF. CDR3 in DNA: TGCAGCGCTGAAAGGCAGGGCGAGACCCAGTACTTC. Supplemented by reference TRBV29-1 and TRBJ2-5, the full variable domain reads SAVISQKPSRDICQRGTSLTIQCQVDSQVTMMFWYRQQPGQSLTLIATANQGSEATYESGFVIDKFPISRPNLTFSTLTVSNMSPEDSSIYLCSAERQGETQYFGPGTRLLVL.